This record looks at one T cell receptor beta chain sequence and its context. Antigen: not known. The CDR3 covers 14 residues. CDR1 and CDR2 (germline): LGHNA, YSLEER. Germline trimming cut 3 bases from V and 7 bases from J; bases unmatched to any gene: 2. Measured with immunoSEQ multiplex PCR; TCRdb has only the in-frame clones, and not every one. The sample consists of roughly 21,000 clones, approximately 87% of them appearing once. These data come from a study of EBV T-cell therapy then PD-1 blockade in nasopharyngeal carcinoma. Specified treatment: AdE1-LMPpoly-expanded autologous EBV-specific T-cell therapy followed by anti-PD-1 nivolumab.

The material sequenced was CD8+ T cells from blood, taken at approximately day 60 from a patient whose treatment included autologous EBV-specific T cells and nivolumab. This sequence joins TRBV4-3 and TRBJ2-2; TRBD1 matches at 10 bases. This clonotype originated in a man aged 40-50 years with nasopharyngeal carcinoma. CDR3 sequence: CASSHGTGVGELFF. Here the CDR3 DNA reads TGCGCCAGCAGCCACGGGACAGGGGTCGGGGAGCTGTTTTTT.